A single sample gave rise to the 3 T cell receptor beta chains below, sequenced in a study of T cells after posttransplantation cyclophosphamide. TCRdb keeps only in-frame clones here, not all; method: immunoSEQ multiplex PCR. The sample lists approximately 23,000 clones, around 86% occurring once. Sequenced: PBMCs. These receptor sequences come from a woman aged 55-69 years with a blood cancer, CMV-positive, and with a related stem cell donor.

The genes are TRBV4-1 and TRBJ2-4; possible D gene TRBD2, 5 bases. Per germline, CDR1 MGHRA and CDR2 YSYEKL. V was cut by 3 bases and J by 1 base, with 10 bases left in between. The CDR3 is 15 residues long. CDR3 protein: CASSQPGFAKNIQYF. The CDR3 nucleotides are TGCGCCAGCAGCCAGCCGGGATTCGCCAAAAACATTCAGTACTTC.

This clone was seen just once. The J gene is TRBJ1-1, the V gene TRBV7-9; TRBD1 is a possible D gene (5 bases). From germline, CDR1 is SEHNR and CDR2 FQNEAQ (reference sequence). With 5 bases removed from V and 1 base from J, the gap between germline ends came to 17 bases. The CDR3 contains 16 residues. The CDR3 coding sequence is TGTGCCAGCAGCCGGGGGGAAACGGTGGGGAACACTGAAGCTTTCTTT. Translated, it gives CASSRGETVGNTEAFF.

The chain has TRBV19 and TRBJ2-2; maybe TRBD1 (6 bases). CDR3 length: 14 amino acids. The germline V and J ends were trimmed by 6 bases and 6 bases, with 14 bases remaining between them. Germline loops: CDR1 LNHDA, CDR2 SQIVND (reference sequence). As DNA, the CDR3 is TGTGCCAGTAGGGGGGACACTCGGGCCGGGGAGCTGTTTTTT. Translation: CASRGDTRAGELFF. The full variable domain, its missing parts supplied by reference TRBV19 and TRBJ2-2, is DGGITQSPKYLFRKEGQNVTLSCEQNLNHDAMYWYRQDPGQGLRLIYYSQIVNDFQKGDIAEGYSVSREKKESFPLTVTSAQKNPTAFYLCASRGDTRAGELFFGEGSRLTVL.